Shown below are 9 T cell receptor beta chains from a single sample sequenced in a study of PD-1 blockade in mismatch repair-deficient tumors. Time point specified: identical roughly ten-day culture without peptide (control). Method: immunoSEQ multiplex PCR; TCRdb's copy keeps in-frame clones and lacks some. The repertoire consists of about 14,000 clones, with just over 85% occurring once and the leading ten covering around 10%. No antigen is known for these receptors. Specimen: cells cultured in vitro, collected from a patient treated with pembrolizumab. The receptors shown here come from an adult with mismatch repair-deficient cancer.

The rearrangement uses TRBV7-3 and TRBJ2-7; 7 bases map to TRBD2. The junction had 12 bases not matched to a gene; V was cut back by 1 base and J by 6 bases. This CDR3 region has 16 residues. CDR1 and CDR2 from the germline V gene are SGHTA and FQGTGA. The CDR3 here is CASSLIRREKIAEQYF. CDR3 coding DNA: TGTGCCAGCAGCTTAATTAGGCGGGAGAAGATAGCCGAGCAGTACTTC.

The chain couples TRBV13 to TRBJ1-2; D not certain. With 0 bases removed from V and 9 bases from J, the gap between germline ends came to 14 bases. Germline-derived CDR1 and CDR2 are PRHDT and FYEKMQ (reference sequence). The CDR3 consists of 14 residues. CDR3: CASSLGVGGWSYTF. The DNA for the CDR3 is TGTGCCAGCAGCTTAGGGGTCGGAGGATGGAGCTACACCTTC.

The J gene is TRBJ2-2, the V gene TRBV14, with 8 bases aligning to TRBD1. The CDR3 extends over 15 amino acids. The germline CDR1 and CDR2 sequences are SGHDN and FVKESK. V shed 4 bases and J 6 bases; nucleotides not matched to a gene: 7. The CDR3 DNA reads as TGTGCCAGCAGCCCAGACAGGGGTTACGCCGGGGAGCTGTTTTTT. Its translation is CASSPDRGYAGELFF.

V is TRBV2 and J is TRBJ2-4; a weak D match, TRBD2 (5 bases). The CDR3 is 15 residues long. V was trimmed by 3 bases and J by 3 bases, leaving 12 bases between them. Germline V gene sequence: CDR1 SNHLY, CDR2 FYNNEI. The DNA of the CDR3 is TGTGCCAGCAGTGATTCCGGGGATGACAAAAACATTCAGTACTTC. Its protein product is CASSDSGDDKNIQYF.

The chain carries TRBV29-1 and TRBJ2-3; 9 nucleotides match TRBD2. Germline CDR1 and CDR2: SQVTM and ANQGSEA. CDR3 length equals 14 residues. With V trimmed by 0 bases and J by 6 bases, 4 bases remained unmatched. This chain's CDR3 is CSVEEGGRADTQYF. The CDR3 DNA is TGCAGCGTTGAAGAGGGCGGGAGGGCGGATACGCAGTATTTT.

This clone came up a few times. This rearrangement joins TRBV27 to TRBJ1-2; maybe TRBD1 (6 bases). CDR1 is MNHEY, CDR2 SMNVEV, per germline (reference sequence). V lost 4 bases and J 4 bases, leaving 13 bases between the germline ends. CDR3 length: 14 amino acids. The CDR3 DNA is TGTGCCAGCAGTTCATGGGACAAGTCCTATGGCTACACCTTC. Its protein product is CASSSWDKSYGYTF.

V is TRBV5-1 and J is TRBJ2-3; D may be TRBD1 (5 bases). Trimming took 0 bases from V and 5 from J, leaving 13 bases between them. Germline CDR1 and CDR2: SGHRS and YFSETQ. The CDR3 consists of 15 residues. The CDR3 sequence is CASSLALGVGDTQYF. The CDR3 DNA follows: TGCGCCAGCAGCTTGGCCCTAGGGGTTGGAGATACGCAGTATTTT.

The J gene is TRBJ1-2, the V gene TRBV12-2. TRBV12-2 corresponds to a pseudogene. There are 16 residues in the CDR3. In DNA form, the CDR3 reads TGTGCAAGTCGCTTAGTACCCCAGGGGAGGGCCTGCGGCTACACCTTC. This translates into CASRLVPQGRACGYTF.

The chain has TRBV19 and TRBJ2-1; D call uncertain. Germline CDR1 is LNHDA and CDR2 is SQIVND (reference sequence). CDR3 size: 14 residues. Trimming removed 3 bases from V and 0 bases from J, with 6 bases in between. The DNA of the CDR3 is TGTGCCAGTAGTATCCCCCGCTCCTACAATGAGCAGTTCTTC. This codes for CASSIPRSYNEQFF.